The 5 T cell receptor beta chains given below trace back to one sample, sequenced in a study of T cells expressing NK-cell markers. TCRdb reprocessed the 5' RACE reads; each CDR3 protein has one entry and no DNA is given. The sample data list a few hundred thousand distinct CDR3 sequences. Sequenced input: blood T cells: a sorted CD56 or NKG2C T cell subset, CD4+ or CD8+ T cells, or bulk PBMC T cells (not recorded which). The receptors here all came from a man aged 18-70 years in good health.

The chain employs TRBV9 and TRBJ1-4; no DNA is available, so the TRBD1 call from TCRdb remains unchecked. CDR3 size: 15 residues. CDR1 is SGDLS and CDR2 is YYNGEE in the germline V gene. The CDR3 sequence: CASSIGTDANEKLFF.

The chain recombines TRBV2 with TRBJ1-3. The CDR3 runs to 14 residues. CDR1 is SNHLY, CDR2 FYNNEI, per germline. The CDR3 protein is CASSEGRQRNTIYF.

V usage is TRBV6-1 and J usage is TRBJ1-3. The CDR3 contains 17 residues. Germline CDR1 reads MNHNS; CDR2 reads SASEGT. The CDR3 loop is CASSEGSLGDSGNTIYF.

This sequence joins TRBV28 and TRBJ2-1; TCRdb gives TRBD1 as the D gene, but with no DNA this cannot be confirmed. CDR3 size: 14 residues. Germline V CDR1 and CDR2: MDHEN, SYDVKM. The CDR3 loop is CASSHGTPRDEQFF. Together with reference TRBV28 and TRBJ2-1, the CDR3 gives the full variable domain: DVKVTQSSRYLVKRTGEKVFLECVQDMDHENMFWYRQDPGLGLRLIYFSYDVKMKEKGDIPEGYSVSREKKERFSLILESASTNQTSMYLCASSHGTPRDEQFFGPGTRLTVL.

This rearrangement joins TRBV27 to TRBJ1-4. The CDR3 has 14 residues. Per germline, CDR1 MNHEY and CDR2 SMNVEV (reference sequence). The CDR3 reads CASSFRGQYEKLFF.